This entry features one T cell receptor beta chain sequence. The germline CDR1 and CDR2 sequences are LNHDA and SQIVND (reference sequence). Unmatched junction bases numbered 7, after V lost 2 bases and J lost 6 bases. CDR3 length: 15 amino acids. The source of the sample is a study of blood T cell repertoires in COVID-19. Libraries were prepared by immunoSEQ multiplex PCR; TCRdb keeps only in-frame clonotypes and omits some of them. The data show more than 55,000 clones, over 90% seen once. Source material: peripheral blood. This sequence originates from a man aged 45-60 years with active COVID-19. This chain connects TRBV19 to TRBJ1-5, with 7 bases lining up with TRBD1. CDR3 bases: TGTGCCAGTAGTATAAGGAGGTCAGGGGGTCAGCCCCAGCATTTT. This encodes CASSIRRSGGQPQHF.